The rows below give T cell receptor beta chains drawn from one sample of a study of immune reconstitution after stem cell transplant in scleroderma. From the RT-PCR reads, TCRdb called clonotypes with MiXCR, one entry per CDR3 protein. The sample includes 3,900 or so distinct CDR3 sequences, around 6% of them seen just once. The sample was collected before or after autologous hematopoietic stem cell transplantation (not recorded which). The source of these receptors is a female donor with systemic sclerosis. CDR3s include the opening cysteine and the closing phenylalanine or tryptophan. D genes are given only for firm matches. A row's size may be missing; if present it is once, few, many or a size class.

cdr3_nt cdr3_aa j_call v_call d_call clone_size
TGTGCCAGCAGTGAATCCCACCGCATGGGGGGCGGGGAGCTGTTTTTT CASSESHRMGGGELFF TRBJ2-2 TRBV25-1 NA medium-sized
TGTGCCAGCTCACCACCATCCCCTGGGGCTAGCGGACCACTCAATGAGCAGTTCTTC CASSPPSPGASGPLNEQFF TRBJ2-1 TRBV18 TRBD2 medium-sized
TGTGCCAGCAGCTTCCTAACAGGGGGCAATGAGCAGTTCTTC CASSFLTGGNEQFF TRBJ2-1 TRBV7-9 TRBD1 medium-sized
TGTGCCAGCAGTTCTCATGGGACTTTTATTGATACGCAGTATTTT CASSSHGTFIDTQYF TRBJ2-3 TRBV27 NA few
TGTGCCAGCAGCCGCGGAGGACTCATTAGAAGCAATCAGCCCCAGCATTTT CASSRGGLIRSNQPQHF TRBJ1-5 TRBV12-3/TRBV12-4 NA medium-sized
TGCGCCAGCAGCTTGGGACAGGACTATGGCTACACCTTC CASSLGQDYGYTF TRBJ1-2 TRBV5-1 NA medium-sized
TGTGCCAGCAGTTACCTGGACAGGGGAGCATATGGCTACACCTTC CASSYLDRGAYGYTF TRBJ1-2 TRBV6-5 TRBD1 medium-sized
TGCAGTGCTAGAGCCCCGGGCGGCAATGAGCAGTTCTTC CSARAPGGNEQFF TRBJ2-1 TRBV20-1 NA medium-sized
TGTGCCAGCAGCTCGGCGACAATGACAGGGGTTAGTTCACCCCTCCACTTT CASSSATMTGVSSPLHF TRBJ1-6 TRBV7-8 TRBD1 medium-sized
TGTGCCAGCACCCTTAGCGGGGACTCCTACGAGCAGTACTTC CASTLSGDSYEQYF TRBJ2-7 TRBV28 TRBD2 large
TGTGCCAGCAGTTTTACTAGCGTTCCCTACGAGCAGTACTTC CASSFTSVPYEQYF TRBJ2-7 TRBV28 TRBD2 medium-sized
TGCGCCAGCAGCTTAACTAGCGGGAACAATGAGCAGTTCTTC CASSLTSGNNEQFF TRBJ2-1 TRBV5-1 TRBD2 NA
TGCGCCAGCACTGGGGATTCTCATAGCGGGAGGTACTACGAGCAGTACTTC CASTGDSHSGRYYEQYF TRBJ2-7 TRBV5-1 TRBD2 few
TGTGCCAGCAGTTTAGGGCCGGTTATCTCTGGAAACACCATATATTTT CASSLGPVISGNTIYF TRBJ1-3 TRBV12-3/TRBV12-4 NA medium-sized
TGTGCCAGCAGAAACCTCGGGACGAACGAGCAGTACTTC CASRNLGTNEQYF TRBJ2-7 TRBV27 NA NA
TGCAGCGTTGTCATCTCAGGGAATGAAAAACTGTTTTTT CSVVISGNEKLFF TRBJ1-4 TRBV29-1 NA large
TGTGCCAGCAGCGGGACAGGGGCGCCAGAGACCCAGTACTTC CASSGTGAPETQYF TRBJ2-5 TRBV9 TRBD1 large